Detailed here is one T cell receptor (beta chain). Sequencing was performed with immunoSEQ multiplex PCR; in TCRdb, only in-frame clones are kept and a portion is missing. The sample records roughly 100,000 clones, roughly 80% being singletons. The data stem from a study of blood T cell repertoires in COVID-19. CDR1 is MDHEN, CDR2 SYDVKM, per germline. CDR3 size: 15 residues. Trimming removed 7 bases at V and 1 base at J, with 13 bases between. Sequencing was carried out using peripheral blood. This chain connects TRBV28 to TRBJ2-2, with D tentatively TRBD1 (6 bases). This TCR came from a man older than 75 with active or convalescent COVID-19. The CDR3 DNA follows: TGTGCCAGCAAACAACCGGGACAGAACACCGGGGAGCTGTTTTTT. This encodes CASKQPGQNTGELFF.